This T cell receptor (beta chain) originates from a study of T cells expressing NK-cell markers. Study-level information: It was from sorted CD3+CD56+NKG2C+, CD3+CD56+NKG2C- and CD3+CD56-NKG2C+ T cells that TCR beta repertoires came.

On this clonotype: No antigen is known for it.

Findings of the study overall: Roughly 6 donors had dominant NKG2C+ clonotypes that comprised roughly 1.0-7.5% of their CD8+ T cells. There remained a lack of clarity about HCMV specificity of expanded NKG2C+ T cell clones.

The germline CDR1 and CDR2 sequences are SGHTA and FQGTGA. The CDR3 consists of 15 residues. Synthesis of TCR beta cDNA relied on 5'RACE template switching carrying UMIs. TCRdb re-called the 5' RACE reads and catalogs CDR3 proteins one per entry, DNA excluded. In total, the table holds 550,000 or so distinct CDR3 sequences. The specimen sequenced was blood T cells: a sorted CD56 or NKG2C T cell subset, CD4+ or CD8+ T cells, or bulk PBMC T cells (not recorded which). This TCR was sampled from a man between 18 and 29 years old in good health. The chain is built from TRBV7-3 and TRBJ2-5; the D gene TCRdb calls, TRBD2, cannot be checked with no DNA. CDR3 sequence: CASSLDSVGQETQYF.